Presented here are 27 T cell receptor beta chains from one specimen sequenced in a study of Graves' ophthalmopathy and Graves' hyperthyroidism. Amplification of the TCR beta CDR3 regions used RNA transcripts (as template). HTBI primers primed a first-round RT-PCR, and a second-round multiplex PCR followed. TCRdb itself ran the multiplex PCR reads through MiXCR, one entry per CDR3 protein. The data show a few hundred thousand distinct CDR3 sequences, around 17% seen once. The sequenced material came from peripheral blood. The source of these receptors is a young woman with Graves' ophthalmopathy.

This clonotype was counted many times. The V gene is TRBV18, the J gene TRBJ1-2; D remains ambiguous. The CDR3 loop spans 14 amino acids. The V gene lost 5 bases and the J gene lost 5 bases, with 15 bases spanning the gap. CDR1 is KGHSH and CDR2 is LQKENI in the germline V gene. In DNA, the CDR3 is TGTGCCAGCTCAGTATCTGCGAGGGAGTATGGCTACACCTTC. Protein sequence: CASSVSAREYGYTF.

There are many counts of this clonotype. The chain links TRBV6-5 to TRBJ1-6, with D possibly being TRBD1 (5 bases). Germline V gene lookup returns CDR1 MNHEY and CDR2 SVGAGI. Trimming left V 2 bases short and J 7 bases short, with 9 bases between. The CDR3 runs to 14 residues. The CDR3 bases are TGTGCCAGCAGTTACACCCCAGGGAATTCACCCCTCCACTTT. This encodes CASSYTPGNSPLHF.

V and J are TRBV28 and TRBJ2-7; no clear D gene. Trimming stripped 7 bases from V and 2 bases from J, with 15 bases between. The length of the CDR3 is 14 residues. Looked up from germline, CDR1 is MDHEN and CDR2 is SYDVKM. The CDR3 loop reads CASTGVEAPYEQYF. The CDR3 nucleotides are TGTGCCAGCACCGGCGTCGAGGCCCCCTACGAGCAGTACTTC.

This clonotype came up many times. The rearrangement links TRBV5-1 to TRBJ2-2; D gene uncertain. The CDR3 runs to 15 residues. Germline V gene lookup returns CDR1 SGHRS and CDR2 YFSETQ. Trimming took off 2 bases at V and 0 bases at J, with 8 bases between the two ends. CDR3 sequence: CASSLKVSNTGELFF. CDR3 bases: TGCGCCAGCAGCTTAAAGGTTTCGAACACCGGGGAGCTGTTTTTT.

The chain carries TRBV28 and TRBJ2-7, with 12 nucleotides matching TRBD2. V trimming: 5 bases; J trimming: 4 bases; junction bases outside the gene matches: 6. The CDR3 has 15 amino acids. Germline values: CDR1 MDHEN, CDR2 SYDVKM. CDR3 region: CASSPSSGRGYEQYF. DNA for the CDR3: TGTGCCAGCAGTCCCTCTAGCGGGAGGGGTTACGAGCAGTACTTC.

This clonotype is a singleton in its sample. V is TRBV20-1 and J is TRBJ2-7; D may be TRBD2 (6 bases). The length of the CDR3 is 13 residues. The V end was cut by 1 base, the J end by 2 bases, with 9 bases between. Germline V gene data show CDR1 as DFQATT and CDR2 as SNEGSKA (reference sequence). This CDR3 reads CSARGDWTYEQYF. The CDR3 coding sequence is TGCAGTGCTAGAGGGGACTGGACCTACGAGCAGTACTTC.

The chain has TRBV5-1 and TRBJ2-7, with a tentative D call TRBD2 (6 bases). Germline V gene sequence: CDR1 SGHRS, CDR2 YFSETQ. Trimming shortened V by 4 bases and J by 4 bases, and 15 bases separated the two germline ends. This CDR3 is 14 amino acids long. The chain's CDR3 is CASSKGPGTYEQYF. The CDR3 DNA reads TGCGCCAGCAGCAAGGGCCCAGGGACTTACGAGCAGTACTTC.

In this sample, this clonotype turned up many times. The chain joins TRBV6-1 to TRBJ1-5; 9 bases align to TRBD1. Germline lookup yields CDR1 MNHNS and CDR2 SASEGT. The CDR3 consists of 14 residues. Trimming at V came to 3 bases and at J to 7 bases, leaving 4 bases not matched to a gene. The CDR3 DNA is TGTGCCAGCAGTGAGGGACAGGGCTTCCAGCCCCAGCATTTT. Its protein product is CASSEGQGFQPQHF.

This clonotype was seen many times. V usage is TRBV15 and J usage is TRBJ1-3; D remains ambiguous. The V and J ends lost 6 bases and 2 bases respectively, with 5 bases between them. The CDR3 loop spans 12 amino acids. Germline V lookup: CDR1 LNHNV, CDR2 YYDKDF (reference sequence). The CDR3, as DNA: TGTGCCACCAGGGCTACTGGAAACACCATATATTTT. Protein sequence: CATRATGNTIYF.

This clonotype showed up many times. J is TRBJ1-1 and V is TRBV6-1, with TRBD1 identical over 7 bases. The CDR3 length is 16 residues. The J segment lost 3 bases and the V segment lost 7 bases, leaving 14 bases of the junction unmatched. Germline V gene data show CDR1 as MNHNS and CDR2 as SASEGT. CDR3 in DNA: TGTGCCAGCAATCTAGCCACAGGGGCGGGGGACACTGAAGCTTTCTTT. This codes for CASNLATGAGDTEAFF.

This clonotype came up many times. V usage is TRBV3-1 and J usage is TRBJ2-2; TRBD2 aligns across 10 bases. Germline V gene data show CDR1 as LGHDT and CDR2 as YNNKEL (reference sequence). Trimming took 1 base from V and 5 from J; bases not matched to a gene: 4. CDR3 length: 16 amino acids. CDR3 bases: TGTGCCAGCAGCCAAGTAGAGACTAGCGGGACCGGGGAGCTGTTTTTT. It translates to CASSQVETSGTGELFF.

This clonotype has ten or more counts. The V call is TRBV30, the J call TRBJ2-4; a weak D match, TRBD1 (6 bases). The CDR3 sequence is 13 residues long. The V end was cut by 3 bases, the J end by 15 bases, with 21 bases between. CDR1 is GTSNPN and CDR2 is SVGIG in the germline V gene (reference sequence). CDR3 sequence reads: CAWSPQDPRGRYF. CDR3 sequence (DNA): TGTGCCTGGAGCCCCCAAGATCCCAGGGGCCGGTACTTC.

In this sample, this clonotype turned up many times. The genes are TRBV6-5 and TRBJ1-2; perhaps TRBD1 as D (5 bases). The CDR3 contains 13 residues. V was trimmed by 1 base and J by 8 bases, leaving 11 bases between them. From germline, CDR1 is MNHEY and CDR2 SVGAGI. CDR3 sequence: CASSYLTRGGYTF. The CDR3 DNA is TGTGCCAGCAGTTACTTGACGAGGGGCGGCTACACCTTC.

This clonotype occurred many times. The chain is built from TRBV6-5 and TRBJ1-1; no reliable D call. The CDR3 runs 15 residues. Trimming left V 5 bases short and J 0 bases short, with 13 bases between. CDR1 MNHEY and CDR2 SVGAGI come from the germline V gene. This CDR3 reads CASSLLTEMNTEAFF. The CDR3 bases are TGTGCCAGCAGTCTACTGACCGAGATGAACACTGAAGCTTTCTTT.

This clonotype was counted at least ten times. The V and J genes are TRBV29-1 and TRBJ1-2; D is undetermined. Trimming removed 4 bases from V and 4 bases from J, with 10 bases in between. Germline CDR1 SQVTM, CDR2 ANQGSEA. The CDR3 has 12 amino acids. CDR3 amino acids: CSVGSASYGYTF. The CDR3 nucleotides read TGCAGCGTTGGGTCAGCGTCCTATGGCTACACCTTC.

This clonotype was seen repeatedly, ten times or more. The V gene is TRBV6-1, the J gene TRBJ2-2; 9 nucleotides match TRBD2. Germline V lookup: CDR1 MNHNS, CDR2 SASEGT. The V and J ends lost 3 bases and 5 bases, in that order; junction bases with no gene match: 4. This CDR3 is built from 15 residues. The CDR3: CASSDSSGSTGELFF. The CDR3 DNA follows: TGTGCCAGCAGTGACAGTAGCGGGAGTACCGGGGAGCTGTTTTTT.

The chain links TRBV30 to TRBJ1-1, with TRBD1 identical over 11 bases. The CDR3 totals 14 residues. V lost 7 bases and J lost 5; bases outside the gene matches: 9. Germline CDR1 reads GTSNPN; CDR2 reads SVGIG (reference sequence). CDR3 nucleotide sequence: TGTGCCTCCTCGGACAGGGGGCGGGGTACTGAAGCTTTCTTT. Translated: CASSDRGRGTEAFF. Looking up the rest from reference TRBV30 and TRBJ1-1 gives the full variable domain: SQTIHQWPATLVQPVGSPLSLECTVEGTSNPNLYWYRQAAGRGLQLLFYSVGIGQISSEVPQNLSASRPQDRQFILSSKKLLLSDSGFYLCASSDRGRGTEAFFGQGTRLTVV.

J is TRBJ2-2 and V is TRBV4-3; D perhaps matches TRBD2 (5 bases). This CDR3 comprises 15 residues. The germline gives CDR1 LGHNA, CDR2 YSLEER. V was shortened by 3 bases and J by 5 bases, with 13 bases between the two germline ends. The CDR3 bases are TGCGCCAGCAGCCAGCTCGGGGTTGGGACCGGGGAGCTGTTTTTT. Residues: CASSQLGVGTGELFF.

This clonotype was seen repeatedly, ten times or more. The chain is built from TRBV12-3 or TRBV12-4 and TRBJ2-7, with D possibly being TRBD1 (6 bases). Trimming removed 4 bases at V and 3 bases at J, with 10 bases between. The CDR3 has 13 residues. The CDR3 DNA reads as TGTGCCAGCAGTTACAGGGTAGTCTACGAGCAGTACTTC. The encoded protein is CASSYRVVYEQYF.

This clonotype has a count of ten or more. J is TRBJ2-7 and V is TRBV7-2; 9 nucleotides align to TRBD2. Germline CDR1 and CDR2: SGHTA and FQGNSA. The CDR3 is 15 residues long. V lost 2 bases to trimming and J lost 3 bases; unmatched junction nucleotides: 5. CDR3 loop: CASSLQASGIYEQYF. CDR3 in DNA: TGTGCCAGCAGCTTACAGGCTAGCGGGATCTACGAGCAGTACTTC.

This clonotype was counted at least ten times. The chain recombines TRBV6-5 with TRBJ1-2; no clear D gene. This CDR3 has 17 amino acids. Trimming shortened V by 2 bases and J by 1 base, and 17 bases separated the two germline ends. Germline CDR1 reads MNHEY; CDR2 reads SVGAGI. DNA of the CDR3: TGTGCCAGCAGTTACCCCCTCGGCCAGGCGGGTAACTATGGCTACACCTTC. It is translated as CASSYPLGQAGNYGYTF.

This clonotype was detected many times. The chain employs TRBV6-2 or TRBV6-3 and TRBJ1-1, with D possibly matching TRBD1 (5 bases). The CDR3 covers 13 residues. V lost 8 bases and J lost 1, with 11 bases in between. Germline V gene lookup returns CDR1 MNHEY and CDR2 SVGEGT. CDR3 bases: TGTGCCAGCCGTCAGGGAAGGAACACTGAAGCTTTCTTT. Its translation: CASRQGRNTEAFF.

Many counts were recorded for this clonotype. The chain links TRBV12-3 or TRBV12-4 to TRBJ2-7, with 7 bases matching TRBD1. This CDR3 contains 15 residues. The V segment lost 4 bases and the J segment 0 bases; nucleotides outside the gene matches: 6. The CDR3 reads CASSSGQPLSYEQYF. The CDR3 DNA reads TGTGCCAGCAGTTCGGGACAGCCGCTCTCCTACGAGCAGTACTTC.

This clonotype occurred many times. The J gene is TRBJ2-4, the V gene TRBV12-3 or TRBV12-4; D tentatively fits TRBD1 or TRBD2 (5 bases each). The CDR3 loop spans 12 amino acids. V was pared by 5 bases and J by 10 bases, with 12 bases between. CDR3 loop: CASSNQGRIQYF. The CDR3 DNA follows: TGTGCCAGCAGTAATCAGGGACGGATTCAGTACTTC.

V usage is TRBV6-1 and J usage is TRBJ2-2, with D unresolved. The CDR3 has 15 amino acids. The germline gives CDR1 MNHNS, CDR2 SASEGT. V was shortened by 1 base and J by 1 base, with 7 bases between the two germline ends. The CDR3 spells CASSEVLENTGELFF. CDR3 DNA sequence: TGTGCCAGCAGTGAAGTCTTAGAGAACACCGGGGAGCTGTTTTTT.

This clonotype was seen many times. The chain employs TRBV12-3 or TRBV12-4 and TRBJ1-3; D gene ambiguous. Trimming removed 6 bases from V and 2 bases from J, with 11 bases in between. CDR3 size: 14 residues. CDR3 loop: CASRTSGAGNTIYF. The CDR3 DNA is TGTGCCAGCAGAACCTCAGGCGCTGGAAACACCATATATTTT.

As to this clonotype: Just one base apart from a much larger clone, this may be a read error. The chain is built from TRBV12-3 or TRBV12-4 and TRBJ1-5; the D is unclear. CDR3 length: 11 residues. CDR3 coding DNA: TGTGCCAGCAGTTGGGGTCAGCCCCAGAATTTT. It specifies CASSWGQPQNF.